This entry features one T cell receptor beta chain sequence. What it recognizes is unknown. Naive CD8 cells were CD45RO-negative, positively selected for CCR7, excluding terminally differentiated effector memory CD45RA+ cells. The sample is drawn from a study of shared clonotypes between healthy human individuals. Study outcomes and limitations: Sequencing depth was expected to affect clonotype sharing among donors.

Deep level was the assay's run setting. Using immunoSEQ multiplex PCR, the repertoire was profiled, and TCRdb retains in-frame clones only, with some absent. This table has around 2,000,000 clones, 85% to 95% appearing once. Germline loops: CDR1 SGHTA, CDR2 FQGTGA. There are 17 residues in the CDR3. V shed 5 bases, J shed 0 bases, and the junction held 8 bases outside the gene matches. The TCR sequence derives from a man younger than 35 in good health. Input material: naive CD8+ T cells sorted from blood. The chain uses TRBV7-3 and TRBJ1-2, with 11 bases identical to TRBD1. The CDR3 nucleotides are TGTGCCAGCAGCCCCGGGACAGGGGGAACGTCTAACTATGGCTACACCTTC. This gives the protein CASSPGTGGTSNYGYTF.